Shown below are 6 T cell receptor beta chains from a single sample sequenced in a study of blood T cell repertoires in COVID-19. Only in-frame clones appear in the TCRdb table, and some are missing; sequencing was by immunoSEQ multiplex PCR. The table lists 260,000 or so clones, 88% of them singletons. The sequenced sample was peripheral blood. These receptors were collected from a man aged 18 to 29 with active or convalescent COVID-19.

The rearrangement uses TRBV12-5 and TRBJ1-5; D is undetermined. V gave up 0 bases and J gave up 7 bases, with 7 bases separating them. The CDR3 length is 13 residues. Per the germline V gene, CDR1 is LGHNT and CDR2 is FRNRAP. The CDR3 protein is CASGLVGGQPQHF. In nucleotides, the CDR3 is TGTGCTAGTGGTTTGGTAGGCGGGCAGCCCCAGCATTTT.

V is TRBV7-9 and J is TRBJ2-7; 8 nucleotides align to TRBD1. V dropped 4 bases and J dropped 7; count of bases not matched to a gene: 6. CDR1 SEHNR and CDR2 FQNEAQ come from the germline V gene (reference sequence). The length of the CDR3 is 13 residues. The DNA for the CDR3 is TGTGCCAGCAGCTCCCAGGGGGCGGGGGAGCAGTACTTC. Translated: CASSSQGAGEQYF.

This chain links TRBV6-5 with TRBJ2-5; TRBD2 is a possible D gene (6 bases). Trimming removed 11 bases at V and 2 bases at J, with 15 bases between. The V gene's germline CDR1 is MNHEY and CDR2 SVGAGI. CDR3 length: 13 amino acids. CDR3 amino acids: CAGHVGGQETQYF. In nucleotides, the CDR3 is TGTGCCGGCCATGTTGGGGGGCAAGAGACCCAGTACTTC.

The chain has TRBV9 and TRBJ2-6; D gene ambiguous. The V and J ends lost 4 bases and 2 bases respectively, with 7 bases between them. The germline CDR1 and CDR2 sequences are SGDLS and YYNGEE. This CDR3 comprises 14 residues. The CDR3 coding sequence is TGTGCCAGCAGCCCCGTCCCTGGGGCCAACGTCCTGACTTTC. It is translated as CASSPVPGANVLTF.

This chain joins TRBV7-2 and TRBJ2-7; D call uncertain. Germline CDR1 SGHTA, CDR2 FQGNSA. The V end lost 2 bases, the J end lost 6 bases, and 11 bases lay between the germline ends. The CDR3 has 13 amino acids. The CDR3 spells CASSLNSPGEQYF. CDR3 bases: TGTGCCAGCAGCTTAAACTCCCCAGGCGAGCAGTACTTC.

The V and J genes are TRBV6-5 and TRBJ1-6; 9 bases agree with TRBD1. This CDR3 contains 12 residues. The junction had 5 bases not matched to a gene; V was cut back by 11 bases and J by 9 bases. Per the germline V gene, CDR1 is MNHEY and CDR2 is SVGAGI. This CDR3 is CAVGQGSSPLHF. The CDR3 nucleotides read TGTGCCGTAGGACAGGGGAGTTCACCCCTCCACTTT.